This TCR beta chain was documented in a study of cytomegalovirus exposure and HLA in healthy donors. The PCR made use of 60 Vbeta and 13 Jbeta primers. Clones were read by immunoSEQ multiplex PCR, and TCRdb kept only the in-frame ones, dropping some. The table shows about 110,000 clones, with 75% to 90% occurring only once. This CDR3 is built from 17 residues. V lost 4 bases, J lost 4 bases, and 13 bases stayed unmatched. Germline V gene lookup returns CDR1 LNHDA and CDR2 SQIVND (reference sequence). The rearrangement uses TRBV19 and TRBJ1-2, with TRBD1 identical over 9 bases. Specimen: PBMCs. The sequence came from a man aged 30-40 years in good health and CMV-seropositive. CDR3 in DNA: TGTGCCAGTAGTAGCCTATACAGGGGGCGTGACGTCTATGGCTACACCTTC. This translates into CASSSLYRGRDVYGYTF.